What follows are 13 T cell receptor beta chains derived from one specimen sequenced in a study of T cells in Graves' hyperthyroidism and ophthalmopathy (dated 2019 in TCRdb). Libraries were prepared through multiplex PCR. Data came from an Illumina HiSeq 2000. The TCR beta CDR3 regions were amplified from the RNA transcripts. A first-round RT-PCR of the TCR CDR3 used the HTBI primer set with the Qiagen OneStep RT-PCR kit. Using fastp at Q25 and MiXCR, TCRdb reprocessed the public reads and kept productive beta chains. Records with the same CDR3 protein are collapsed into one entry carrying the most frequent genes and DNA. The sample table lists 690,000 or so distinct CDR3 sequences, around 20% of them with a count of one. Over 15% of the sample comes from the top ten. Sequenced material: blood. Receptor source: a woman aged 45-59 years with Graves' hyperthyroidism that later progressed to Graves' ophthalmopathy.

The sample holds a few counts of this clonotype. V usage is TRBV20-1 and J usage is TRBJ2-5; D may match TRBD1 or TRBD2 (7 bases each). The CDR3 extends over 12 amino acids. Germline V CDR1 and CDR2: DFQATT, SNEGSKA (reference sequence). The CDR3 nucleotides read TGCAGAGCAGGGGGGGTATTAGAGACCCAGTACTTC. Its protein product is CRAGGVLETQYF.

This clonotype was observed a few times. Relative to the germline gene, one junction end is altered; a read error may explain this. The chain employs TRBV5-4 and TRBJ2-5; 8 bases map to TRBD2. The CDR3 covers 14 residues. Germline-derived CDR1 and CDR2 are SGHNT and YYREEE (reference sequence). As DNA, the CDR3 is TGTGCCAGCAGCCCGGGACTAGGACAAGGGACCCAGTACTTC. This sequence encodes CASSPGLGQGTQYF.

J is TRBJ2-2 and V is TRBV27; D unclear. V dropped 10 bases and J dropped 2 bases, with 14 bases sitting between them. Germline V lookup: CDR1 MNHEY, CDR2 SMNVEV (reference sequence). The CDR3 is made up of 14 amino acids. CDR3 DNA: TGTGCCACCAGATACCTCATAAACACCGGGGAGCTGTTTTTT. Protein sequence: CATRYLINTGELFF.

This sequence joins TRBV18 and TRBJ1-4; possible D gene TRBD1, 5 bases. Germline assignment: CDR1 KGHSH and CDR2 LQKENI. The CDR3 extends over 16 amino acids. Trimming removed 1 base from V and 2 bases from J, with 11 bases in between. The CDR3 spells CASSPLWGSTNEKLFF. The CDR3 bases are TGTGCCAGCTCACCACTTTGGGGGTCCACTAATGAAAAACTGTTTTTT.

The J gene is TRBJ2-1, the V gene TRBV5-1; D not certain. The CDR3 contains 13 residues. Trimming removed 0 bases at V and 9 bases at J, with 10 bases between. Germline CDR1 is SGHRS and CDR2 is YFSETQ. The CDR3 nucleotides read TGCGCCAGCAGCTTGGCCGGCAGCCCTGAGCAGTTCTTC. It specifies CASSLAGSPEQFF. The whole variable domain, filled in from reference TRBV5-1 and TRBJ2-1, reads KAGVTQTPRYLIKTRGQQVTLSCSPISGHRSVSWYQQTPGQGLQFLFEYFSETQRNKGNFPGRFSGRQFSNSRSEMNVSTLELGDSALYLCASSLAGSPEQFFGPGTRLTVL.

This clonotype was detected many times. The V and J genes are TRBV20-1 and TRBJ1-2; tentatively, D is TRBD1 (6 bases). This CDR3 has 14 amino acids. Germline CDR1 is DFQATT and CDR2 is SNEGSKA (reference sequence). Trimming stripped 0 bases from V and 4 bases from J, with 12 bases between. CDR3 nucleotides: TGCAGTGCTAGAGAGGCAGGGGTGGGCTATGGCTACACCTTC. This gives the protein CSAREAGVGYGYTF.

The chain is built from TRBV18 and TRBJ2-7; 8 bases align to TRBD1. V was clipped by 2 bases and J by 7 bases; unmatched bases: 10. The CDR3 totals 15 residues. Per the germline V gene, CDR1 is KGHSH and CDR2 is LQKENI. The DNA for the CDR3 is TGTGCCAGCTCACCAGAAGGACAGGGTTTGGGAGAGCAGTACTTC. Translating gives CASSPEGQGLGEQYF.

The V and J genes are TRBV4-2 and TRBJ1-5; D is unclear. V lost 4 bases to trimming and J lost 0 bases, with 13 bases between them. This CDR3 is 16 amino acids long. The germline V gene has CDR1 LGHNA and CDR2 YNFKEQ. The CDR3 DNA follows: TGTGCCAGCAGCCCAAGTTGCGGGTTTAGCAATCAGCCCCAGCATTTT. This encodes CASSPSCGFSNQPQHF.

V is TRBV4-1 and J is TRBJ2-1, with TRBD2 as a possible D gene (5 bases). The germline V gene has CDR1 MGHRA and CDR2 YSYEKL. The CDR3 length is 18 residues. Between the trimmed V and J ends, which lost 0 bases and 0 bases, there was a span of 15 bases. The CDR3 is CASSQDPERISSYNEQFF. CDR3 bases: TGCGCCAGCAGCCAAGATCCCGAGCGGATTAGCTCCTACAATGAGCAGTTCTTC.

The chain carries TRBV6-1 and TRBJ1-4; D remains ambiguous. The CDR3 contains 16 residues. Between the trimmed V and J ends, which lost 3 bases and 5 bases, there was a span of 16 bases. Germline-derived CDR1 and CDR2 are MNHNS and SASEGT. The CDR3 sequence: CASSDKYPPRNEKLFF. CDR3 in DNA: TGTGCCAGCAGTGATAAGTACCCCCCTCGGAATGAAAAACTGTTTTTT.

In this sample, this clonotype turned up a few times. The chain links TRBV12-3 or TRBV12-4 to TRBJ2-3; D gene ambiguous. This CDR3 contains 16 residues. Trimming took off 6 bases at V and 1 base at J, with 17 bases between the two ends. The CDR3 nucleotides are TGTGCCAGCAGACTTGGACCCCGTCCGGGCACAGATACGCAGTATTTT. Translating gives CASRLGPRPGTDTQYF.

V and J are TRBV29-1 and TRBJ1-2, with TRBD1 matching 8 bases. V dropped 0 bases and J dropped 7; count of bases not matched to a gene: 7. Germline V gene lookup returns CDR1 SQVTM and CDR2 ANQGSEA. This CDR3 comprises 14 residues. CDR3 nucleotide sequence: TGCAGCGTTGAAGAAGCCCAGGGGGCCGGTGGCTACACCTTC. Its translation: CSVEEAQGAGGYTF. The complete variable domain, with remaining parts taken from reference TRBV29-1 and TRBJ1-2, reads SAVISQKPSRDICQRGTSLTIQCQVDSQVTMMFWYRQQPGQSLTLIATANQGSEATYESGFVIDKFPISRPNLTFSTLTVSNMSPEDSSIYLCSVEEAQGAGGYTFGSGTRLTVV.

The chain is built from TRBV6-2 or TRBV6-3 and TRBJ2-7, with no clear D. V shed 2 bases and J shed 3 bases, with 11 bases lying between them. Germline CDR1 reads MNHEY; CDR2 reads SVGEGT. There are 14 residues in the CDR3. CDR3 sequence reads: CASSYDNAHYEQYF. CDR3 DNA sequence: TGTGCCAGCAGTTACGACAATGCGCACTACGAGCAGTACTTC.